This T cell receptor (beta chain) is from a study of monozygotic twins with inflammatory bowel disease. Study observations and caveats: Subtypes among T cells remained indistinguishable.

TCRdb re-called the 5' RACE reads; every CDR3 protein appears as one record, without DNA. This table lists about 330,000 distinct CDR3 sequences. A remark on this clonotype: The antigen remains undetermined.

The CDR3 sequence is 15 residues long. Germline V lookup: CDR1 MGHRA, CDR2 YSYEKL. The receptor comes from a human donor with ulcerative colitis or Crohn's disease, or a healthy co-twin of an affected twin (not recorded which). J is TRBJ2-3 and V is TRBV4-1; the D call of TRBD1 rests on TCRdb alone, since no DNA is present to check it. Sequenced sample: blood. This chain's CDR3 is CASSFRDRATDTQYF.